This T cell receptor beta chain appears in the sequencing data of a study of shared clonotypes between healthy human individuals. Study observations and caveats: Across a handful of donors, naive CD4 shared roughly 5%, naive CD8 approximately 3.5%, memory CD4 roughly 2.5%, memory CD8 0.4%. A reduction in generation probabilities was seen for non-shared clonotypes relative to those shared by all four donors.

Splitting of each subset's genomic DNA was done evenly across several immunoSEQ plates. Replicate sorted-subset PCRs were loaded with about 0.2 ug DNA, 25,000 to 30,000 T cell genomes. Data came from immunoSEQ multiplex PCR; TCRdb stores just in-frame clones and leaves some out. The profile shows around 1 million clones, more than 75% of them singletons. The germline CDR1 and CDR2 sequences are SGHRS and YFSETQ. This CDR3 comprises 14 residues. V was cut by 2 bases and J by 2 bases, with 11 bases left in between. As to this clone: Its antigen remains unknown.

The V call is TRBV5-1, the J call TRBJ2-7; tentatively, D is TRBD2 (6 bases). The clonotype originates from a young man in good health. Sequencing was performed on memory CD4+ T cells sorted from blood. Stated subset: CD45RA-negative fraction. The CDR3 coding sequence is TGCGCCAGCAGCTTCCGGACTACTACCTACGAGCAGTACTTC. Its protein is CASSFRTTTYEQYF.